This section outlines one T cell receptor (beta chain) sequence together with its context. Its target is unknown. The sample comes from a study of cytomegalovirus exposure and HLA in healthy donors. Study-wide background: Genetic ancestry analysis placed approximately 79% of the approximately 400 donors that were genotyped in the Caucasian-associated cluster.

The primer mix had 60 Vbeta and 13 Jbeta primers. Produced via immunoSEQ multiplex PCR; TCRdb's table is partial and in-frame only. This table holds roughly 130,000 clones, 75% to 85% found once. Study-wide points: Through in vitro validation, a few CMV-associated chains were shown to be specific for CMV antigens.

Germline-derived CDR1 and CDR2 are MDHEN and SYDVKM. The CDR3 loop spans 17 amino acids. V dropped 1 base and J dropped 2; count of bases not matched to a gene: 9. The sequenced sample consisted of PBMCs. The sequence was obtained from a male donor in good health and CMV-seropositive. This rearrangement joins TRBV28 to TRBJ2-3; 7 bases are shared with TRBD2. The CDR3 DNA sequence: TGTGCCAGCAGTTTATACGGGACTATTCGGGCCACAGATACGCAGTATTTT. Translated, it gives CASSLYGTIRATDTQYF. Variable domain in full (rest from reference TRBV28 and TRBJ2-3): DVKVTQSSRYLVKRTGEKVFLECVQDMDHENMFWYRQDPGLGLRLIYFSYDVKMKEKGDIPEGYSVSREKKERFSLILESASTNQTSMYLCASSLYGTIRATDTQYFGPGTRLTVL.